A selection of T cell receptor beta chains follows, all from one sample in a study of blood T cell repertoires in COVID-19. Clones were sequenced by immunoSEQ multiplex PCR, and TCRdb holds only the in-frame ones, with some missing. The data contain under 200,000 clones, approximately 91% of them singletons. The sequenced sample was PBMCs or T cells enriched from blood (not recorded which). These receptor sequences come from a woman aged 18 to 35 who had recovered from COVID-19. CDR3s include the opening cysteine and the closing phenylalanine or tryptophan. A D gene is named only where the DNA matches it firmly. Size is stated for part of the rows, as once, few or many counts, or as a class when the clone is expanded.

D	V	size	J	DNA	CDR3
.	TRBV5-4	.	TRBJ1-5	TGTGCCAGCAGCTTGGGTGGGAGAGCGGGCAATCAGCCCCAGCATTTT	CASSLGGRAGNQPQHF
TRBD2	TRBV5-6	.	TRBJ2-7	TGTGCCAGCAGCTTGGAGGGGCTAGCGGGGAGGGACGAGCAGTACTTC	CASSLEGLAGRDEQYF
.	TRBV30	once	TRBJ1-2	TGTGCCTGGAGTGTCCAGGGCTATGGCTACACCTTC	CAWSVQGYGYTF
.	TRBV24-1	.	TRBJ2-3	TGTGCCACCAGTGATTATGAAAGAGGCGGGGAAGGAGATACGCAGTATTTT	CATSDYERGGEGDTQYF
TRBD2	TRBV6-1	.	TRBJ2-2	TGTGCCAGCAGTGAAGCGGGAGGGCAAGTTGAGGAGCTGTTTTTT	CASSEAGGQVEELFF
.	TRBV3-1/TRBV3-2	.	TRBJ2-5	TGTGCCAGCAGCCAAGTTGGACAGAGCCAAGAGACCCAGTACTTC	CASSQVGQSQETQYF
.	TRBV28	.	TRBJ1-5	TGTGCCACCTACTCCCGGTCGTCTTATAGCAATCAGCCCCAGCATTTT	CATYSRSSYSNQPQHF
.	TRBV4-2	.	TRBJ1-6	TGTGCCAGCAGCCAAGCGGGGTCCGGAAGCTCACCCCTCCACTTT	CASSQAGSGSSPLHF
TRBD2	TRBV7-2	.	TRBJ2-1	TGTGCCATCTCGCTAGCGGGGTACAATGAGCAGTTCTTC	CAISLAGYNEQFF
TRBD2	TRBV18	.	TRBJ2-7	TGTGCCAGCTCACCGAGGGGCCCGGGACTAGCGGGAAGCCGAGCTCTGGACGAGCAGTACTTC	CASSPRGPGLAGSRALDEQYF
.	TRBV6-5	.	TRBJ2-7	TGTGCCAGCCGGAGGGGTCCATCCTACGAGCAGTACTTC	CASRRGPSYEQYF
TRBD2	TRBV7-2	.	TRBJ2-7	TGTGCCAGCAGCGCCCTAGCGGGAGGGCTCCGGGAGCAGTACTTC	CASSALAGGLREQYF
.	TRBV18	.	TRBJ1-5	TGTGCCAGCTCACCGACCGACAGTGTGTATCAGCCCCAGCATTTT	CASSPTDSVYQPQHF
TRBD2	TRBV4-3	.	TRBJ2-1	TGCGCCAGCAGCCCGGGACTAGCGGGATGGGCGCAGTTCTTC	CASSPGLAGWAQFF
.	TRBV14	.	TRBJ2-1	TGTGCCAGCAGCCCGATCCTGGCAGGGTGGCAGTTCTTC	CASSPILAGWQFF
.	TRBV28	.	TRBJ2-7	TGTGCCAGCAGGGCGGATATGGCTCAGGAGCAGTACTTC	CASRADMAQEQYF
.	TRBV6-4	.	TRBJ2-3	TGTGCCAGCAGTGTCACCGGGAGATCGGGAGATACGCAGTATTTT	CASSVTGRSGDTQYF